Listed here are 13 T cell receptor beta chains from one sample, sequenced in a study of blood T cell repertoires in COVID-19. Data came from immunoSEQ multiplex PCR; TCRdb stores just in-frame clones and leaves some out. The repertoire holds under 85,000 clones, with approximately 86% as singletons. Sequenced: peripheral blood. The receptors here all came from a man in his sixties or seventies with acute or convalescent COVID-19.

This clone occurred once. The chain combines TRBV29-1 with TRBJ2-1, with TRBD2 identical over 8 bases. Germline CDR1 SQVTM, CDR2 ANQGSEA. The CDR3 runs to 17 residues. With 1 base clipped from V and 0 bases from J, the junction kept 8 bases outside the gene matches. The CDR3 spells CSVEGGLTSVSYNEQFF. The CDR3 DNA is TGCAGCGTTGAAGGTGGCCTGACTAGCGTCTCCTACAATGAGCAGTTCTTC.

The CDR3 coding sequence is TGTGCCAGCAGCTTCCGGGACAGGGGTGGCTACACCTTC. This sequence encodes CASSFRDRGGYTF. The chain employs TRBV5-5 and TRBJ1-2; TRBD1 matches 10 bases. This CDR3 region has 13 residues. Germline trimming cut 2 bases from V and 7 bases from J; bases unmatched to any gene: 2. In germline, CDR1 is SGHKS, CDR2 YYEKEE (reference sequence).

The V call is TRBV19, the J call TRBJ1-1, with 8 bases lining up with TRBD1. The CDR3 sequence is 14 residues long. Trimming at V came to 3 bases and at J to 1 base, leaving 1 base not matched to a gene. The germline V gene has CDR1 LNHDA and CDR2 SQIVND (reference sequence). Here the CDR3 reads CASSMGQANTEAFF. The CDR3 region has the DNA TGTGCCAGTAGTATGGGACAGGCGAACACTGAAGCTTTCTTT. Drawing the rest from reference TRBV19 and TRBJ1-1, the complete variable domain is DGGITQSPKYLFRKEGQNVTLSCEQNLNHDAMYWYRQDPGQGLRLIYYSQIVNDFQKGDIAEGYSVSREKKESFPLTVTSAQKNPTAFYLCASSMGQANTEAFFGQGTRLTVV.

The chain combines TRBV9 with TRBJ2-2; 8 bases agree with TRBD1. CDR1 is SGDLS, CDR2 YYNGEE, per germline. CDR3 length: 15 residues. Unmatched junction bases numbered 5, after V lost 3 bases and J lost 4 bases. As DNA, the CDR3 is TGTGCCAGCAGCGGACAGGGGTTGGGCACCGGGGAGCTGTTTTTT. As protein: CASSGQGLGTGELFF.

The V gene is TRBV6-5, the J gene TRBJ1-2; a possible D gene is TRBD1 (6 bases). V lost 6 bases and J lost 4, with 12 bases in between. CDR1 MNHEY and CDR2 SVGAGI come from the germline V gene. The CDR3 covers 13 residues. In nucleotides, the CDR3 is TGTGCCAGCAGGGGGGGGCAGGGCTATGGCTACACCTTC. The encoded protein is CASRGGQGYGYTF.

The chain has TRBV10-3 and TRBJ1-1, with D possibly being TRBD1 (5 bases). The germline V and J ends were trimmed by 2 bases and 7 bases, with 8 bases remaining between them. Germline values: CDR1 ENHRY, CDR2 SYGVKD. The CDR3 loop spans 12 amino acids. The CDR3 region is CAISEARDEAFF. For the CDR3, the DNA is TGTGCCATCAGTGAGGCCAGGGATGAAGCTTTCTTT.

J is TRBJ2-1 and V is TRBV10-2; 13 nucleotides match TRBD2. V dropped 8 bases and J dropped 0; count of bases not matched to a gene: 7. The germline gives CDR1 WSHSY, CDR2 SAAADI. The CDR3 runs 17 residues. CDR3 sequence: CASRGTSGTISYNEQFF. For the CDR3, the DNA is TGCGCCAGCCGGGGGACTAGCGGGACCATCTCCTACAATGAGCAGTTCTTC.

The chain couples TRBV9 to TRBJ1-6; 7 bases line up with TRBD1. The CDR3 has 15 amino acids. Germline CDR1 and CDR2: SGDLS and YYNGEE. With 3 bases clipped from V and 7 bases from J, the junction kept 7 bases outside the gene matches. CDR3 protein: CASSGTGTVNSPLHF. The CDR3 DNA reads TGTGCCAGCAGCGGTACCGGGACAGTGAATTCACCCCTCCACTTT.

This clone was seen a single time. The chain combines TRBV19 with TRBJ1-1; 7 bases align to TRBD1. Germline CDR1 is LNHDA and CDR2 is SQIVND (reference sequence). With 2 bases clipped from V and 1 base from J, the junction kept 1 base outside the gene matches. The CDR3 is 14 amino acids. CDR3 DNA sequence: TGTGCCAGTAGTATAACAGGGGCGAACACTGAAGCTTTCTTT. Translating it yields CASSITGANTEAFF.

This clone came up once. J is TRBJ2-1 and V is TRBV19; 11 bases are shared with TRBD2. The V gene end was trimmed by 5 bases and the J gene end by 1 base; junction bases not matched to a gene: 1. The CDR3 loop spans 15 amino acids. The germline V gene has CDR1 LNHDA and CDR2 SQIVND (reference sequence). Here the CDR3 DNA reads TGTGCCAGTAGTGGGACTAGCGGTTCCTACAATGAGCAGTTCTTC. Its translation is CASSGTSGSYNEQFF.

CDR3 residues: CASSLNRGDTQYF. CDR3 nucleotides: TGTGCCAGCAGTTTAAACAGGGGGGATACGCAGTATTTT. This chain uses TRBV27 with TRBJ2-3; TRBD1 agrees at 8 bases. Germline loops: CDR1 MNHEY, CDR2 SMNVEV (reference sequence). The CDR3 runs 13 residues. J gave up 6 bases and V 2 bases, and 1 base lay outside the gene matches.

This chain links TRBV6-5 with TRBJ1-6; D is ambiguous. The CDR3 has 13 residues. Germline CDR1 MNHEY, CDR2 SVGAGI. V was pared by 5 bases and J by 7 bases, with 9 bases between. CDR3 in DNA: TGTGCCAGCAGTCGCGGACTGAATTCACCCCTCCACTTT. It is translated as CASSRGLNSPLHF.

The chain links TRBV28 to TRBJ2-1; tentatively, D is TRBD2 (6 bases). CDR1 is MDHEN and CDR2 is SYDVKM in the germline V gene. V shed 4 bases and J shed 3 bases, with 16 bases lying between them. This CDR3 is built from 16 residues. CDR3 in amino acids: CASSSYSGDLYNEQFF. The CDR3 DNA reads TGTGCCAGCAGTTCCTATAGCGGAGACCTCTACAATGAGCAGTTCTTC.